This record covers a single T cell receptor beta chain. With V trimmed by 7 bases and J by 7 bases, 7 bases remained unmatched. Germline V CDR1 and CDR2: LNHDA, SQIVND (reference sequence). This CDR3 comprises 13 residues. This sample was included in a study of blood T cell repertoires in COVID-19. Only in-frame clones appear in the TCRdb table, and some are missing; sequencing was by immunoSEQ multiplex PCR. Of some 100,000 clones detected, about 90% appear once; the ten largest clones hold around 2.1%. Enrolment of Seattle patients took place during active infection, and they were followed longitudinally.

Sequencing was carried out using peripheral blood. This rearrangement joins TRBV19 to TRBJ1-2; 9 nucleotides match TRBD1. The TCR comes from a man aged 50-60 years with COVID-19, enrolled during active disease. The DNA for the CDR3 is TGTGCCAGTACCCTAAACAGGGGGCTTGGCTACACCTTC. Its protein is CASTLNRGLGYTF.